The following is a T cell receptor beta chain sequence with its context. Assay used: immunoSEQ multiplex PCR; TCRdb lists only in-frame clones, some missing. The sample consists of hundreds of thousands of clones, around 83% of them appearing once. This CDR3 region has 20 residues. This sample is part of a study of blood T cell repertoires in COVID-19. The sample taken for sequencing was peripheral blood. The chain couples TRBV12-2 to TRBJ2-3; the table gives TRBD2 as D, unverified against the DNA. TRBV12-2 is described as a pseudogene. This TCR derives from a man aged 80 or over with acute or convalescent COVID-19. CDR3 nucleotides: TGTGCAAGTCGCTTAGATCTAAGGCGAGCGGGAGTATTTAGCATAGATACGCAGTATTTT. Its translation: CASRLDLRRAGVFSIDTQYF.